Here is one T cell receptor (beta chain) with its context. As yet, its antigen is unknown. The study ran its PCR with 60 Vbeta and 13 Jbeta primers. Only in-frame clones appear in the TCRdb table, and some are missing; sequencing was by immunoSEQ multiplex PCR. The sample holds about 95,000 clones; roughly four fifths are singletons and the top ten take 3% to 3.5%. The data derive from a study of cytomegalovirus exposure and HLA in healthy donors. Study context: Approximately 200 million T cells yielded around 120 million unique TCR beta sequences in earlier analysis. Notes on the study in general: Reportedly, cytomegalovirus status was diagnosed with high sensitivity and specificity. A later analysis found TCR association rates differed by HLA locus, highest for DRB1 and lowest for HLA-C.

Trimming cost V 0 bases and J 7 bases; bases outside gene matches: 8. The CDR3 runs 17 residues. Germline loops: CDR1 MNHEY, CDR2 SMNVEV (reference sequence). Those who donated were healthy bone marrow donors. The specimen sequenced was PBMCs. J is TRBJ2-1 and V is TRBV27; 11 bases map to TRBD2. This clonotype originated in a man aged 25-40 years in good health and CMV-seropositive. CDR3 nucleotides: TGTGCCAGCAGTTTATCCCCCCTAGCGGGAGGCTTTAATGAGCAGTTCTTC. Translated: CASSLSPLAGGFNEQFF.